The 28 T cell receptor beta chains below were found in one sample sequenced in a study of OX40 agonist ivuxolimab in advanced cancers. Measured with immunoSEQ multiplex PCR; TCRdb has only the in-frame clones, and not every one. This sample has tens of thousands of clones, with more than 80% found just once. This specimen consisted of CD4+ or CD8+ T cells sorted from blood, obtained in a trial of the OX40 agonist ivuxolimab. The receptors derive from an adult with an advanced solid tumor such as melanoma, head and neck, liver or kidney cancer.

The V call is TRBV13, the J call TRBJ2-2, with D possibly being TRBD2 (5 bases). This CDR3 region has 16 residues. The germline V gene encodes CDR1 PRHDT and CDR2 FYEKMQ (reference sequence). Deletions cut 3 bases from V and 4 bases from J, with 15 bases between. Here the CDR3 reads CASSFSGPSLTGELFF. The CDR3 DNA follows: TGTGCCAGCAGCTTCAGCGGCCCCTCCCTCACCGGGGAGCTGTTTTTT.

The chain recombines TRBV25-1 with TRBJ2-7; D is uncertain. CDR3 size: 14 residues. CDR1 and CDR2 (germline): MGHDK, SYGVNS. The ends were cut back, 0 bases at V and 2 bases at J, with 8 bases in the middle. The CDR3 loop reads CASSEYDAAYEQYF. The CDR3, as DNA: TGTGCCAGCAGTGAATACGACGCGGCCTACGAGCAGTACTTC.

The V gene is TRBV10-2, the J gene TRBJ2-1; no definite D call. CDR1 and CDR2 from the germline V gene are WSHSY and SAAADI. The length of the CDR3 is 15 residues. Trimming removed 5 bases from V and 0 bases from J, with 11 bases in between. Written as DNA, the CDR3 is TGCGCCAGCAGTACCGATGGCTCCTCCTACAATGAGCAGTTCTTC. This encodes CASSTDGSSYNEQFF.

V usage is TRBV28 and J usage is TRBJ2-3, with TRBD2 identical over 9 bases. V lost 4 bases to trimming and J lost 1 base; unmatched junction nucleotides: 15. Germline-derived CDR1 and CDR2 are MDHEN and SYDVKM. The length of the CDR3 is 19 residues. This chain's CDR3 is CASSSHETTQREGTDTQYF. CDR3 DNA sequence: TGTGCCAGCAGTTCACACGAAACAACCCAGCGGGAGGGCACAGATACGCAGTATTTT. Combining the CDR3 with reference TRBV28 and TRBJ2-3 gives the whole variable domain DVKVTQSSRYLVKRTGEKVFLECVQDMDHENMFWYRQDPGLGLRLIYFSYDVKMKEKGDIPEGYSVSREKKERFSLILESASTNQTSMYLCASSSHETTQREGTDTQYFGPGTRLTVL.

V gene TRBV2 combines with J gene TRBJ2-7, with D uncertain. This CDR3 has 12 residues. Germline-derived CDR1 and CDR2 are SNHLY and FYNNEI. V dropped 1 base and J dropped 5 bases, with 6 bases sitting between them. CDR3 region: CASSEGGNEQYF. In nucleotides, the CDR3 is TGTGCCAGCAGTGAAGGCGGCAACGAGCAGTACTTC. Based on the CDR3 plus reference TRBV2 and TRBJ2-7, the full variable domain is EPEVTQTPSHQVTQMGQEVILRCVPISNHLYFYWYRQILGQKVEFLVSFYNNEISEKSEIFDDQFSVERPDGSNFTLKIRSTKLEDSAMYFCASSEGGNEQYFGPGTRLTVT.

The chain employs TRBV7-6 and TRBJ2-7; 7 nucleotides align to TRBD1. The ends lost 5 bases at V and 2 bases at J; junction bases unmatched: 3. The germline V gene has CDR1 SGHVS and CDR2 FNYEAQ. This CDR3 is built from 13 residues. The CDR3 reads CASSVGQTYEQYF. CDR3 DNA: TGTGCCAGCAGCGTGGGACAGACCTACGAGCAGTACTTC.

V is TRBV5-1 and J is TRBJ2-7; 8 bases line up with TRBD1. The trim removed 4 bases at V and 3 bases at J, leaving 6 bases unmatched. Per the germline V gene, CDR1 is SGHRS and CDR2 is YFSETQ. The CDR3 covers 14 residues. The DNA for the CDR3 is TGCGCCAGCAGCCCCTGGGACAGGAGCTACGAGCAGTACTTC. This codes for CASSPWDRSYEQYF.

This rearrangement joins TRBV19 to TRBJ1-1; D gene ambiguous. V was pared by 3 bases and J by 6 bases, with 11 bases between. This CDR3 has 13 amino acids. Germline loops: CDR1 LNHDA, CDR2 SQIVND (reference sequence). CDR3 sequence reads: CASSMGFGAEAFF. The CDR3 region has the DNA TGTGCCAGTAGTATGGGGTTTGGCGCTGAAGCTTTCTTT.

This rearrangement joins TRBV13 to TRBJ1-1, with TRBD1 matching 7 bases. The CDR3 runs to 18 residues. V was pared by 0 bases and J by 4 bases, with 14 bases of the junction left unmatched. Germline V gives CDR1 PRHDT, CDR2 FYEKMQ (reference sequence). CDR3 protein: CASSLGGGPQGVATEAFF. CDR3 nucleotides: TGTGCCAGCAGCTTAGGCGGAGGGCCCCAGGGGGTCGCCACTGAAGCTTTCTTT.

This clone was seen a single time. An end of the junction differs from the germline gene, which may be a read error. The chain couples TRBV2 to TRBJ2-5; 7 bases line up with TRBD2. CDR3 size: 11 residues. Germline V gene data show CDR1 as SNHLY and CDR2 as FYNNEI. Here the CDR3 reads CASRITSDLNF. DNA for the CDR3: TGTGCCAGCAGAATAACTAGCGACCTGAACTTC. The entire variable domain, with the rest obtained from reference TRBV2 and TRBJ2-5, is as follows: EPEVTQTPSHQVTQMGQEVILRCVPISNHLYFYWYRQILGQKVEFLVSFYNNEISEKSEIFDDQFSVERPDGSNFTLKIRSTKLEDSAMYFCASRITSDLNFGPGTRLLVL.

This clone was observed once. The J gene is TRBJ1-1, the V gene TRBV18; D is undetermined. The CDR3 totals 10 residues. Germline values: CDR1 KGHSH, CDR2 LQKENI. V gave up 7 bases and J gave up 6 bases, with 6 bases separating them. CDR3: CASYEAEAFF. DNA of the CDR3: TGTGCCAGCTACGAGGCTGAAGCTTTCTTT.

The genes are TRBV25-1 and TRBJ2-7; no clear D. V gave up 7 bases and J gave up 7 bases, with 14 bases separating them. The germline V gene has CDR1 MGHDK and CDR2 SYGVNS. The CDR3 is 12 residues long. The CDR3 sequence: CASTGPLWEQYF. The DNA of the CDR3 is TGTGCCAGCACCGGGCCTCTTTGGGAGCAGTACTTC.

The chain carries TRBV5-6 and TRBJ2-7; D remains unclear. The CDR3 consists of 17 residues. The V gene lost 1 base and the J gene lost 2 bases, with 19 bases spanning the gap. Germline V gene data show CDR1 as SGHDT and CDR2 as YYEEEE. CDR3: CASSLRDVQPLTYEQYF. As DNA, the CDR3 is TGTGCCAGCAGCTTGCGAGACGTCCAACCCCTTACCTACGAGCAGTACTTC. The variable domain in full, with the rest retrieved from reference TRBV5-6 and TRBJ2-7, is DAGVTQSPTHLIKTRGQQVTLRCSPKSGHDTVSWYQQALGQGPQFIFQYYEEEERQRGNFPDRFSGHQFPNYSSELNVNALLLGDSALYLCASSLRDVQPLTYEQYFGPGTRLTVT.

V usage is TRBV7-9 and J usage is TRBJ1-2; D call uncertain. Between the trimmed V and J ends, which lost 1 base and 3 bases, there was a span of 9 bases. CDR3 length equals 14 residues. Germline V gives CDR1 SEHNR, CDR2 FQNEAQ (reference sequence). The CDR3 here is CASSLGHSDYGYTF. The CDR3 DNA reads TGTGCCAGCAGCTTAGGACATTCAGACTATGGCTACACCTTC. The full variable domain, in which reference TRBV7-9 and TRBJ1-2 provide the parts outside the CDR3, is DTGVSQNPRHKITKRGQNVTFRCDPISEHNRLYWYRQTLGQGPEFLTYFQNEAQLEKSRLLSDRFSAERPKGSFSTLEIQRTEQGDSAMYLCASSLGHSDYGYTFGSGTRLTVV.

This chain uses TRBV5-4 with TRBJ1-2; D is unclear. The CDR3 totals 14 residues. Germline lookup yields CDR1 SGHNT and CDR2 YYREEE (reference sequence). V lost 4 bases and J 4 bases, leaving 14 bases between the germline ends. CDR3 loop: CASSPSAAGYGYTF. The CDR3 region has the DNA TGTGCCAGCAGCCCCTCGGCCGCAGGCTATGGCTACACCTTC.

The table lists this clone with a count of one. The rearrangement joins TRBV4-2 to TRBJ2-3; 15 nucleotides agree with TRBD2. V was pared by 3 bases and J by 0 bases, with 4 bases of the junction left unmatched. This CDR3 is built from 18 residues. CDR1 LGHNA and CDR2 YNFKEQ come from the germline V gene. CDR3 region: CASSQWGLAGGSTDTQYF. Here the CDR3 DNA reads TGTGCCAGCAGCCAGTGGGGACTAGCGGGAGGAAGCACAGATACGCAGTATTTT.

The chain recombines TRBV5-4 with TRBJ2-3, with 10 positions matching TRBD2. Trimming cost V 2 bases and J 6 bases; bases outside gene matches: 9. There are 16 residues in the CDR3. Germline CDR1 reads SGHNT; CDR2 reads YYREEE (reference sequence). The CDR3 here is CASSLVSGRAHDTQYF. CDR3 bases: TGTGCCAGCAGCTTAGTAAGCGGGAGGGCCCACGATACGCAGTATTTT.

The chain couples TRBV7-9 to TRBJ2-1; 14 bases match TRBD2. With 9 bases clipped from V and 9 bases from J, the junction kept 7 bases outside the gene matches. Germline CDR1 reads SEHNR; CDR2 reads FQNEAQ (reference sequence). The CDR3 length is 14 residues. Here the CDR3 reads CASRLAGGLSEQFF. CDR3 in DNA: TGTGCCAGTCGACTAGCGGGAGGGCTGAGTGAGCAGTTCTTC.

The rearrangement joins TRBV11-3 to TRBJ1-1, with TRBD1 matching 7 bases. Germline V gene data show CDR1 as SGHNT and CDR2 as YENEEA. Losses at the gene ends were 5 bases for V and 1 base for J; bases not matched to a gene: 4. The CDR3 runs 14 residues. The CDR3 DNA sequence: TGTGCCAGCAGCCGGACAGGAGCGAACACTGAAGCTTTCTTT. As protein: CASSRTGANTEAFF.

The CDR3 DNA is TGTGCCAGCAGCCTGCGTGGACTAGCGGGGGGGCAAGAGACCCAGTACTTC. It specifies CASSLRGLAGGQETQYF. The V call is TRBV7-9, the J call TRBJ2-5, with TRBD2 identical over 15 bases. The CDR3 runs 17 residues. Trimming cost V 5 bases and J 2 bases; bases outside gene matches: 6. Germline assignment: CDR1 SEHNR and CDR2 FQNEAQ (reference sequence).

The J gene is TRBJ1-2, the V gene TRBV7-9, with D perhaps matching TRBD1 (5 bases). The germline V and J ends were trimmed by 5 bases and 0 bases, with 13 bases remaining between them. The germline V gene has CDR1 SEHNR and CDR2 FQNEAQ (reference sequence). The length of the CDR3 is 15 residues. CDR3 amino acids: CASSRPGLANYGYTF. The DNA of the CDR3 is TGTGCCAGCAGCCGCCCGGGACTAGCTAACTATGGCTACACCTTC.

This clone was found once. CDR3 sequence (DNA): TGTGCCAGCAGTGATGGGGCAGGGTACTCACCCCTCCACTTT. The encoded protein is CASSDGAGYSPLHF. The V and J genes are TRBV6-5 and TRBJ1-6; TRBD1 might be the D (5 bases). The CDR3 has 14 residues. CDR1 is MNHEY and CDR2 is SVGAGI in the germline V gene. V lost 5 bases, J lost 10 bases, and 15 bases lay in between.

The V gene is TRBV10-3, the J gene TRBJ1-2; D unclear. The CDR3 spans 13 residues. With 3 bases removed from V and 3 bases from J, the gap between germline ends came to 8 bases. CDR1 is ENHRY and CDR2 is SYGVKD in the germline V gene. The CDR3 protein is CAISDPSYYGYTF. CDR3 DNA sequence: TGTGCCATCAGTGACCCGTCTTACTATGGCTACACCTTC.

This chain connects TRBV6-5 to TRBJ1-1; a weak D match, TRBD1 (5 bases). The CDR3 spans 14 residues. Trimming removed 2 bases at V and 4 bases at J, with 11 bases between. The germline gives CDR1 MNHEY, CDR2 SVGAGI. CDR3 coding DNA: TGTGCCAGCAGTTACCTTCGGGGGACCACTGAAGCTTTCTTT. Translated, it gives CASSYLRGTTEAFF.

This clone was seen a few times. J is TRBJ1-1 and V is TRBV19; 10 bases are a match to TRBD1. The CDR3 is 15 residues long. CDR1 and CDR2 from the germline V gene are LNHDA and SQIVND (reference sequence). V gave up 4 bases and J gave up 6 bases; unmatched junction bases: 8. As DNA, the CDR3 is TGTGCCAGTAGTACCGGGACAGGGGCGCTCGCTGAAGCTTTCTTT. It specifies CASSTGTGALAEAFF.

V usage is TRBV6-6 and J usage is TRBJ2-3, with D maybe TRBD2 (6 bases). V gave up 7 bases and J gave up 6 bases, with 20 bases separating them. The germline V gene has CDR1 MNHNY and CDR2 SVGAGI (reference sequence). This CDR3 has 15 amino acids. The CDR3 DNA sequence: TGTGCCAGCAATGGAGCGCGGGGTCTAAGGGATACGCAGTATTTT. Translated: CASNGARGLRDTQYF.

J is TRBJ2-1 and V is TRBV9, with 9 positions matching TRBD1. Germline CDR1 reads SGDLS; CDR2 reads YYNGEE. This CDR3 comprises 15 residues. Trimming cost V 4 bases and J 4 bases; bases outside gene matches: 6. CDR3 sequence: CASSSLGTGYNEQFF. CDR3 DNA: TGTGCCAGCAGCAGCCTCGGGACAGGGTACAATGAGCAGTTCTTC.

The chain couples TRBV2 to TRBJ2-1; 7 bases agree with TRBD1. V lost 6 bases to trimming and J lost 6 bases; unmatched junction nucleotides: 2. This CDR3 has 12 residues. In germline, CDR1 is SNHLY, CDR2 FYNNEI. The CDR3 sequence: CASRGTANEQFF. The CDR3 nucleotides read TGTGCCAGCAGAGGGACAGCCAATGAGCAGTTCTTC.